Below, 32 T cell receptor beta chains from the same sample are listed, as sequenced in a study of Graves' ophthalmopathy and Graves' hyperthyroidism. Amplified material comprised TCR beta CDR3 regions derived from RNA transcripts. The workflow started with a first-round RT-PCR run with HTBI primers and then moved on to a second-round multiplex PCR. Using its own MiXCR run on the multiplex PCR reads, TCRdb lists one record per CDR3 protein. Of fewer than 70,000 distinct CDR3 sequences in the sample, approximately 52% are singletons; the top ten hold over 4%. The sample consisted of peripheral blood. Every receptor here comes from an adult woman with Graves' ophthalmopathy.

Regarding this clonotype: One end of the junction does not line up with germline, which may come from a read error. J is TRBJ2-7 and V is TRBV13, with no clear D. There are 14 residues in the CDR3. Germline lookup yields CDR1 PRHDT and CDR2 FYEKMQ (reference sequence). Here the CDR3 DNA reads TGTACCAGCAGCTTAGGTCCGGTACTCTACGAGCTGTACTTC. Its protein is CTSSLGPVLYELYF.

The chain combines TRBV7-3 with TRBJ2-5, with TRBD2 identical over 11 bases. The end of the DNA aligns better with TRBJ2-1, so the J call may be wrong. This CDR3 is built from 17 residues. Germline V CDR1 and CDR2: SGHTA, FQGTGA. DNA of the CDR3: TGTGCCAGCAGCCAAACTAGCGGGAGAACTGGGGAAGATGAGCAGTTCTTC. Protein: CASSQTSGRTGEDEQFF.

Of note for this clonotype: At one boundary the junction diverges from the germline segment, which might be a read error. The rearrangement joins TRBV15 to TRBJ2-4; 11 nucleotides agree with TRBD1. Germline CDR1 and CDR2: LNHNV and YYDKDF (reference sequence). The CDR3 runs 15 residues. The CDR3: CATGRVGTGGDIQYF. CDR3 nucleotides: TGTGCCACCGGCAGAGTAGGGACAGGGGGGGACATTCAGTACTTC.

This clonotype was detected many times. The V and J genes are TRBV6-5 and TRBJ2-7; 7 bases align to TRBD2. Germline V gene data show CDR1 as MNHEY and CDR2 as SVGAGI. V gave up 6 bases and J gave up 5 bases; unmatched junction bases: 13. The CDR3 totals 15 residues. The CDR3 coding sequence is TGTGCCAGCAGCCGACTAGCAGGGTCGGAGCACGAGCAGTACTTC. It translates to CASSRLAGSEHEQYF.

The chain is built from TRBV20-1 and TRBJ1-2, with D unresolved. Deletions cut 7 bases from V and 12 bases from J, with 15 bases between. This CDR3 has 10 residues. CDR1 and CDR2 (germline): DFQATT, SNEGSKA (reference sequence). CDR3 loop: CSGRSSGNTF. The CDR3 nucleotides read TGCAGTGGAAGGAGCTCTGGAAACACCTTC.

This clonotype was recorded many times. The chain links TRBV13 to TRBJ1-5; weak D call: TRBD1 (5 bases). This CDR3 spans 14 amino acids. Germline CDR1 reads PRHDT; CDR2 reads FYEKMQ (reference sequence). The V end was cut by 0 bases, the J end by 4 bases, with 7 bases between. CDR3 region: CASSLGHRNQPQHF. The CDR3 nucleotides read TGTGCCAGCAGCTTAGGCCACAGGAATCAGCCCCAGCATTTT.

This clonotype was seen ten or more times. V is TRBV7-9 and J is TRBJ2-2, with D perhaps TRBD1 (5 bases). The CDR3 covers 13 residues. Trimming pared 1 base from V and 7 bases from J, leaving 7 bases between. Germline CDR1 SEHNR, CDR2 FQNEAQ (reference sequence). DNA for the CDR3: TGTGCCAGCAGCTTAGTGGGGCTCGGGGAGCTGTTTTTT. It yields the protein CASSLVGLGELFF.

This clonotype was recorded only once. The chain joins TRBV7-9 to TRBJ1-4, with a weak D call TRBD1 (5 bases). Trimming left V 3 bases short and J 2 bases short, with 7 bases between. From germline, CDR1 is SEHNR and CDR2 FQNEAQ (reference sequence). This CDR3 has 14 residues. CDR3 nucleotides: TGTGCCAGCAGCTTGGGGCAGACTAATGAAAAACTGTTTTTT. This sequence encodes CASSLGQTNEKLFF.

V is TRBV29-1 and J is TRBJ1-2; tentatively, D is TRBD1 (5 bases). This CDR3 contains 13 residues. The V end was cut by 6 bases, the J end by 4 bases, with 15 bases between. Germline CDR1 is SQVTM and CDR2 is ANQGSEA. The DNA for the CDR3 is TGCAGCGTGAGGGGAGGCGCCGGCTATGGCTACACCTTC. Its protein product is CSVRGGAGYGYTF. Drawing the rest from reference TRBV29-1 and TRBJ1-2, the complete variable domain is SAVISQKPSRDICQRGTSLTIQCQVDSQVTMMFWYRQQPGQSLTLIATANQGSEATYESGFVIDKFPISRPNLTFSTLTVSNMSPEDSSIYLCSVRGGAGYGYTFGSGTRLTVV.

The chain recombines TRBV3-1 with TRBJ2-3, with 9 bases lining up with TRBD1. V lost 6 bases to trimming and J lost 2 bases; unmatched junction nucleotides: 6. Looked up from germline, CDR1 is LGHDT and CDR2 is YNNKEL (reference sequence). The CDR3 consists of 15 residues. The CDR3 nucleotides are TGTGCCAGCAGATTCGGACAGGGGCCCACAGATACGCAGTATTTT. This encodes CASRFGQGPTDTQYF.

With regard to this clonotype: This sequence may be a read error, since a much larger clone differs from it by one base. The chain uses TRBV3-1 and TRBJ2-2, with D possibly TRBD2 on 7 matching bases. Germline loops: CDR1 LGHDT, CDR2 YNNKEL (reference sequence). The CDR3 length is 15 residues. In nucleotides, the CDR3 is TGTGCCAGCAGCCAAGGATGGGAGGGCCCAGGGGTGCTGTTTTTT. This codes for CASSQGWEGPGVLFF.

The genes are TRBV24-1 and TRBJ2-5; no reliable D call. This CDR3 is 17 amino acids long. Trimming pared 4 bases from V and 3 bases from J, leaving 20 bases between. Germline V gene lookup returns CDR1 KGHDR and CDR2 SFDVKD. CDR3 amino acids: CATSDAPGRGEKETQYF. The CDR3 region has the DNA TGTGCCACCAGTGACGCTCCGGGCCGAGGAGAAAAAGAGACCCAGTACTTC.

The CDR3 protein is CATSDGAATNEKLFF. CDR3 DNA sequence: TGTGCCACCAGTGATGGAGCAGCAACTAATGAAAAACTGTTTTTT. The rearrangement joins TRBV24-1 to TRBJ1-4; D call uncertain. This CDR3 has 15 residues. V lost 3 bases and J lost 0, with 7 bases in between. Germline V gene lookup returns CDR1 KGHDR and CDR2 SFDVKD.

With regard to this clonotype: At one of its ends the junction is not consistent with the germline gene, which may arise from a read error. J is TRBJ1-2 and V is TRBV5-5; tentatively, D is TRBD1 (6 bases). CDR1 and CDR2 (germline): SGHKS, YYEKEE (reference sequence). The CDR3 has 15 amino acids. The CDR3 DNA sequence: TGTGCCAACAGCTTTGAGGACAGAACTAACTATGGTTACACCTTC. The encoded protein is CANSFEDRTNYGYTF. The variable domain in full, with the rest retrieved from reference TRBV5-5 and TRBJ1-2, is DAGVTQSPTHLIKTRGQQVTLRCSPISGHKSVSWYQQVLGQGPQFIFQYYEKEERGRGNFPDRFSARQFPNYSSELNVNALLLGDSALYLCANSFEDRTNYGYTFGSGTRLTVV.

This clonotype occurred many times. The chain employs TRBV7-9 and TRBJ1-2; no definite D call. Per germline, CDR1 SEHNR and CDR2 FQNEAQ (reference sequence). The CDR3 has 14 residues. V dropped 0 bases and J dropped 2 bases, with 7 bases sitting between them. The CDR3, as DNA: TGTGCCAGCAGCTTAGCGGGGAGGAACTATGGCTACACCTTC. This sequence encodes CASSLAGRNYGYTF. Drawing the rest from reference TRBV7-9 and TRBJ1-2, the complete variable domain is DTGVSQNPRHKITKRGQNVTFRCDPISEHNRLYWYRQTLGQGPEFLTYFQNEAQLEKSRLLSDRFSAERPKGSFSTLEIQRTEQGDSAMYLCASSLAGRNYGYTFGSGTRLTVV.

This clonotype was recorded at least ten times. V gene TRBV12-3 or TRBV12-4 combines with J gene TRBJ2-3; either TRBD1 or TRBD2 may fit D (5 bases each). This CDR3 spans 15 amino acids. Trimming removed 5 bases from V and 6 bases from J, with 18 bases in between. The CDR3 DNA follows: TGTGCCAGCAGTCACTCAAACCTGGGACGCGATACGCAGTATTTT. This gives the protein CASSHSNLGRDTQYF.

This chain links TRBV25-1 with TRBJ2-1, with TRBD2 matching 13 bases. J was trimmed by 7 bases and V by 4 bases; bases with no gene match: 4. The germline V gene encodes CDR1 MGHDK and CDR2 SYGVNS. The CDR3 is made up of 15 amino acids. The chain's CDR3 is CASSVQGLAGNEQFF. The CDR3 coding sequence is TGTGCCAGCAGTGTCCAGGGACTAGCGGGGAATGAGCAGTTCTTC.

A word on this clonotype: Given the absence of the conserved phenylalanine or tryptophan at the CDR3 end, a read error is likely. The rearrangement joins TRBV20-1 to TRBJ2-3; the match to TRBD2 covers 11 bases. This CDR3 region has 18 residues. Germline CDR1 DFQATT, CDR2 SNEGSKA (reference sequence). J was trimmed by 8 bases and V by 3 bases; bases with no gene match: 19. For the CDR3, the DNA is TGCAGTGCTAGGGCCACTAGCGGGAGTCTTTTAGGTGCGGCTACGCAGTATCTT. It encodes CSARATSGSLLGAATQYL.

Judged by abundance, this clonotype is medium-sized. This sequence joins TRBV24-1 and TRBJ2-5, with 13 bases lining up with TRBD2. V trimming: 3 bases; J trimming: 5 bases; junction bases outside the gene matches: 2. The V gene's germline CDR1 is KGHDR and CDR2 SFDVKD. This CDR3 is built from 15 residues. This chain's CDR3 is CATSDGTSGMETQYF. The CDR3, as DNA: TGTGCCACCAGTGATGGGACTAGCGGGATGGAGACCCAGTACTTC.

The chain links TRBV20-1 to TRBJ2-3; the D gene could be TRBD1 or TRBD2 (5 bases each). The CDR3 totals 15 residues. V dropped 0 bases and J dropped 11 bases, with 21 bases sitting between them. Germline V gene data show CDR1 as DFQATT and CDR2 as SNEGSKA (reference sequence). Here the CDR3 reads CSARDLNRDAVLQYF. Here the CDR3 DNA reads TGCAGTGCTAGAGATCTCAACCGGGACGCAGTGTTGCAGTATTTT.

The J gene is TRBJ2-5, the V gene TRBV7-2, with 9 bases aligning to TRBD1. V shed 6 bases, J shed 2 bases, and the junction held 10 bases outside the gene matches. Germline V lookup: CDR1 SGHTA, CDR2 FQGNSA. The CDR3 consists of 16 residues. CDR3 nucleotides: TGTGCCAGCAGTCCGGACAGGGGTGGCTATCAAGAGACCCAGTACTTC. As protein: CASSPDRGGYQETQYF.

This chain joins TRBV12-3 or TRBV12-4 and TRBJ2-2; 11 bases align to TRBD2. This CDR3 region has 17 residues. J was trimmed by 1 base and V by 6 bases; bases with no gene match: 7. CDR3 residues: CASSPLTSGGNTGELFF. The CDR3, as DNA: TGTGCCAGCAGCCCCCTTACTAGCGGGGGGAACACCGGGGAGCTGTTTTTT.

CDR3 sequence: CASSGTSYEQYF. The CDR3 DNA is TGTGCCAGCAGCGGAACTAGCTACGAGCAGTACTTC. This rearrangement joins TRBV7-9 to TRBJ2-7, with D possibly being TRBD2 (5 bases). Germline V lookup: CDR1 SEHNR, CDR2 FQNEAQ (reference sequence). V was clipped by 5 bases and J by 3 bases, with 8 bases between them. This CDR3 contains 12 residues. Full variable domain (missing parts from reference TRBV7-9 and TRBJ2-7): DTGVSQNPRHKITKRGQNVTFRCDPISEHNRLYWYRQTLGQGPEFLTYFQNEAQLEKSRLLSDRFSAERPKGSFSTLEIQRTEQGDSAMYLCASSGTSYEQYFGPGTRLTVT.

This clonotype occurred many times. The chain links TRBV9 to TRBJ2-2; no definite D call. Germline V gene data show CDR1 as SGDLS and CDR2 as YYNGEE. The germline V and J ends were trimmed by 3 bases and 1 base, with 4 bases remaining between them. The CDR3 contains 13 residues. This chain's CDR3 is CASSEMNTGELFF. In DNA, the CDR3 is TGTGCCAGCAGCGAAATGAACACCGGGGAGCTGTTTTTT.

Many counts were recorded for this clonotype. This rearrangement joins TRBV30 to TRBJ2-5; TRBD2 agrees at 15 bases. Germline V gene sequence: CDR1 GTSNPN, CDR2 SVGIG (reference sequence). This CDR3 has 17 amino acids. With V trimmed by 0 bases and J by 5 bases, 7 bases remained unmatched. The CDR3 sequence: CAWSVGLAGGRGETQYF. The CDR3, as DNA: TGTGCCTGGAGTGTCGGACTAGCGGGAGGGCGAGGGGAGACCCAGTACTTC.

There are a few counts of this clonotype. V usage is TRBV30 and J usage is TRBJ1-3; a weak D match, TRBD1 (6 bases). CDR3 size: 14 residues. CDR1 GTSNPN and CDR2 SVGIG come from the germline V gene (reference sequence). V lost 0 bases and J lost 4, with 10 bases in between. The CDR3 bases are TGTGCCTGGAGTGTAGGGGGAGGAGGAAACACCATATATTTT. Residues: CAWSVGGGGNTIYF.

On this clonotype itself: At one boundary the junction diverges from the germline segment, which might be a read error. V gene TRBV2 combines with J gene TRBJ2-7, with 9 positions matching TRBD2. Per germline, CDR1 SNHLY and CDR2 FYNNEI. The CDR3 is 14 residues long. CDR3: CASSEAGGKGELYF. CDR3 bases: TGTGCCAGCAGTGAGGCGGGAGGGAAGGGGGAGCTGTACTTC.

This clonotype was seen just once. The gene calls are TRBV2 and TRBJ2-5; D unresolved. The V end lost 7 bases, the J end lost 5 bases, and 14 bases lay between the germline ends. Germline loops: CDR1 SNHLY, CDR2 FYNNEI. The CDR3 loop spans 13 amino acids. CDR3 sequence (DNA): TGTGCCAGCACCCCCTTACCCCGGGAGACCCAGTACTTC. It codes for CASTPLPRETQYF.

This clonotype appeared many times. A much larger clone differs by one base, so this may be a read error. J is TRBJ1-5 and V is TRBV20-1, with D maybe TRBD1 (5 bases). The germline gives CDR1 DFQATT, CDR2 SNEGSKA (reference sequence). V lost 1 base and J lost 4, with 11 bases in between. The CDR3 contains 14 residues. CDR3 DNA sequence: TGCAGTGCTAGAGTGACAGCTTATAATCAGCCCCAGCATTTT. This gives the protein CSARVTAYNQPQHF.

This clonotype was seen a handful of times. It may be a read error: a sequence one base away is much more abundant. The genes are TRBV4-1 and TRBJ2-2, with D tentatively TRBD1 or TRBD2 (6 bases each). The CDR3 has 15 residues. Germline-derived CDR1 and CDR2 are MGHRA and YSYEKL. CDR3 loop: CASSQDSPNTGGLFF. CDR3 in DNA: TGCGCCAGCAGCCAGGACAGTCCGAACACCGGGGGGCTGTTTTTT.

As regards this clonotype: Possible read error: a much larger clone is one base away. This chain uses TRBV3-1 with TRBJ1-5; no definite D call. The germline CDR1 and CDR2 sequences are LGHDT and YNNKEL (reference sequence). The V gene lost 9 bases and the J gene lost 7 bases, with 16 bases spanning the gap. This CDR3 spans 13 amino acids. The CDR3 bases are TGTGCCAGGGAGGCGTTGAGGTGGCAGCCCCAGCATTTT. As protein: CAREALRWQPQHF.

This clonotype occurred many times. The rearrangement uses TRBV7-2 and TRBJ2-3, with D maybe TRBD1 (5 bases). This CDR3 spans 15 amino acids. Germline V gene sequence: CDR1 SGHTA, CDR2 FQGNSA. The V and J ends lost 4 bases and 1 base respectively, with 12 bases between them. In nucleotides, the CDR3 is TGTGCCAGCAGCTCCAGTAGGGGCCGCACAGATACGCAGTATTTT. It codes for CASSSSRGRTDTQYF.